A single sample gave rise to the 19 T cell receptor beta chains below, sequenced in a study of cytomegalovirus exposure and HLA in healthy donors. Measured with immunoSEQ multiplex PCR; TCRdb has only the in-frame clones, and not every one. The data contain roughly 120,000 clones, approximately 90% of them seen just once; the ten biggest clones take up more than 1.5%. Sequenced material: PBMCs. The receptor source for this set is a man younger than 35 in good health and CMV-seronegative.

The V call is TRBV4-3, the J call TRBJ1-1; perhaps TRBD1 as D (6 bases). The CDR3 consists of 15 residues. Trimming removed 3 bases from V and 0 bases from J, with 11 bases in between. CDR1 and CDR2 (germline): LGHNA, YSLEER. This chain's CDR3 is CASSHADSMNTEAFF. For the CDR3, the DNA is TGCGCCAGCAGCCACGCGGACAGCATGAACACTGAAGCTTTCTTT.

The J gene is TRBJ1-2, the V gene TRBV28, with TRBD1 as a possible D gene (6 bases). The CDR3 totals 14 residues. V lost 5 bases and J 2 bases, leaving 12 bases between the germline ends. Germline-derived CDR1 and CDR2 are MDHEN and SYDVKM. The CDR3 region has the DNA TGTGCCAGCAGTGTTAGAGGGGGAAACTATGGCTACACCTTC. Protein product: CASSVRGGNYGYTF.

The rearrangement joins TRBV27 to TRBJ2-7, with TRBD1 matching over 8 bases. After removal of 5 bases from V and 5 bases from J, the junction contained 14 bases not matched to a gene. Germline V CDR1 and CDR2: MNHEY, SMNVEV (reference sequence). The CDR3 loop spans 16 amino acids. CDR3 sequence (DNA): TGTGCCAGCAGTAAACTAGCCGGGACAGGAAACAACGAGCAGTACTTC. Its protein product is CASSKLAGTGNNEQYF.

V and J are TRBV4-1 and TRBJ2-3; 9 nucleotides align to TRBD2. The CDR3 sequence is 16 residues long. Germline CDR1 and CDR2: MGHRA and YSYEKL. The ends lost 4 bases at V and 4 bases at J; junction bases unmatched: 9. The CDR3 region is CASSRTLAGSPDTQYF. The CDR3 DNA sequence: TGCGCCAGCAGCCGGACCCTAGCGGGGAGTCCAGATACGCAGTATTTT.

The chain recombines TRBV7-2 with TRBJ2-4; no reliable D call. From germline, CDR1 is SGHTA and CDR2 FQGNSA. CDR3 size: 12 residues. V lost 2 bases to trimming and J lost 9 bases, with 8 bases between them. CDR3: CASSLMGSIQYF. The CDR3 nucleotides are TGTGCCAGCAGCTTAATGGGCAGCATTCAGTACTTC.

The genes are TRBV19 and TRBJ1-1; D not resolved. This CDR3 is built from 14 residues. The germline V and J ends were trimmed by 5 bases and 1 base, with 11 bases remaining between them. Per germline, CDR1 LNHDA and CDR2 SQIVND (reference sequence). For the CDR3, the DNA is TGTGCCAGTAGTTTTGGGCAGCCGAACACTGAAGCTTTCTTT. Its protein product is CASSFGQPNTEAFF.

The chain carries TRBV7-9 and TRBJ2-6; possible D gene TRBD2, 6 bases. Germline lookup yields CDR1 SEHNR and CDR2 FQNEAQ (reference sequence). Trimming stripped 1 base from V and 0 bases from J, with 16 bases between. CDR3 length: 19 amino acids. The CDR3 coding sequence is TGTGCCAGCAGCTTAGGGGCACACTTGCGGGGCTCTGGGGCCAACGTCCTGACTTTC. It yields the protein CASSLGAHLRGSGANVLTF. Combining the CDR3 with reference TRBV7-9 and TRBJ2-6 gives the whole variable domain DTGVSQNPRHKITKRGQNVTFRCDPISEHNRLYWYRQTLGQGPEFLTYFQNEAQLEKSRLLSDRFSAERPKGSFSTLEIQRTEQGDSAMYLCASSLGAHLRGSGANVLTFGAGSRLTVL.

J is TRBJ1-1 and V is TRBV7-2, with D tentatively TRBD1 (6 bases). V was pared by 1 base and J by 9 bases, with 12 bases between. The CDR3 sequence is 13 residues long. Germline V gives CDR1 SGHTA, CDR2 FQGNSA. The CDR3 DNA is TGTGCCAGCAGCTTAGGAGGGGGTGAACAAGCTTTCTTT. It is translated as CASSLGGGEQAFF.

The chain is built from TRBV7-8 and TRBJ1-1; D unclear. V was trimmed by 1 base and J by 0 bases, leaving 6 bases between them. CDR3 size: 14 residues. Germline assignment: CDR1 SGHVS and CDR2 FQNEAQ. In DNA form, the CDR3 reads TGTGCCAGCAGCTTAGAACCGGTGAACACTGAAGCTTTCTTT. Protein: CASSLEPVNTEAFF.

The chain links TRBV25-1 to TRBJ2-5; a possible D gene is TRBD2 (5 bases). This CDR3 contains 15 residues. Germline CDR1 MGHDK, CDR2 SYGVNS. Trimming removed 4 bases from V and 5 bases from J, with 17 bases in between. CDR3 protein: CASSVGLASGETQYF. The DNA for the CDR3 is TGTGCCAGCAGTGTCGGCCTAGCCTCTGGGGAGACCCAGTACTTC. The whole variable domain, filled in from reference TRBV25-1 and TRBJ2-5, reads EADIYQTPRYLVIGTGKKITLECSQTMGHDKMYWYQQDPGMELHLIHYSYGVNSTEKGDLSSESTVSRIRTEHFPLTLESARPSHTSQYLCASSVGLASGETQYFGPGTRLLVL.

The chain combines TRBV7-8 with TRBJ1-2; D is ambiguous. Germline values: CDR1 SGHVS, CDR2 FQNEAQ. The CDR3 covers 14 residues. V lost 5 bases and J 2 bases, leaving 12 bases between the germline ends. CDR3: CASSIHRGNYGYTF. CDR3 in DNA: TGTGCCAGCAGCATACATCGGGGAAACTATGGCTACACCTTC.

This clone was counted only a few times. The chain couples TRBV7-9 to TRBJ1-2; D not resolved. The CDR3 is 10 residues long. V was trimmed by 7 bases and J by 8 bases, leaving 8 bases between them. In germline, CDR1 is SEHNR, CDR2 FQNEAQ (reference sequence). The DNA of the CDR3 is TGTGCCAGCACAGATGGCGGCTACACCTTC. Translation gives CASTDGGYTF.

V gene TRBV4-3 combines with J gene TRBJ2-1, with 10 bases aligning to TRBD2. The CDR3 has 17 residues. Germline-derived CDR1 and CDR2 are LGHNA and YSLEER. The ends lost 0 bases at V and 10 bases at J; junction bases unmatched: 12. The CDR3 spells CASSQDLLAGPLGEQFF. Here the CDR3 DNA reads TGCGCCAGCAGCCAAGATTTACTAGCGGGGCCGTTAGGGGAGCAGTTCTTC.

This chain connects TRBV12-5 to TRBJ2-1, with TRBD2 identical over 13 bases. This CDR3 has 15 amino acids. Germline CDR1 LGHNT, CDR2 FRNRAP. Trimming at V came to 5 bases and at J to 8 bases, leaving 6 bases not matched to a gene. The DNA for the CDR3 is TGTGCTAGTGGTCCCGGACTAGCGGGGGTAGATGAGCAGTTCTTC. Protein product: CASGPGLAGVDEQFF.

The CDR3 DNA reads as TGCGCCAGCAGCCCCCTGTTTCTGGGAGACACCGGGGAGCTGTTTTTT. This sequence encodes CASSPLFLGDTGELFF. The chain joins TRBV4-1 to TRBJ2-2, with a possible D match to TRBD2 (5 bases). With 4 bases removed from V and 3 bases from J, the gap between germline ends came to 15 bases. Germline CDR1 and CDR2: MGHRA and YSYEKL. The CDR3 has 16 residues.

The chain is built from TRBV6-4 and TRBJ2-2, with D possibly matching TRBD2 (6 bases). Trimming cost V 0 bases and J 6 bases, with 14 bases left between them. CDR3 length: 16 amino acids. Germline V CDR1 and CDR2: MRHNA, SNTAGT. The CDR3 DNA follows: TGTGCCAGCAGTGACTCGGGGGGAGAGCCCCCCGGGGAGCTGTTTTTT. Its translation is CASSDSGGEPPGELFF.

The chain joins TRBV11-3 to TRBJ1-1; no reliable D call. The V end lost 6 bases, the J end lost 10 bases, and 24 bases lay between the germline ends. The V gene's germline CDR1 is SGHNT and CDR2 YENEEA. This CDR3 has 15 residues. The chain's CDR3 is CASRPGANTRARAFF. The CDR3 region has the DNA TGTGCCAGCAGACCCGGAGCAAACACGAGAGCACGAGCTTTCTTT. Looking up the rest from reference TRBV11-3 and TRBJ1-1 gives the full variable domain: EAGVVQSPRYKIIEKKQPVAFWCNPISGHNTLYWYLQNLGQGPELLIRYENEEAVDDSQLPKDRFSAERLKGVDSTLKIQPAELGDSAVYLCASRPGANTRARAFFGQGTRLTVV.

The rearrangement joins TRBV5-1 to TRBJ2-7, with 8 bases aligning to TRBD2. V lost 0 bases and J lost 2; bases outside the gene matches: 4. Germline loops: CDR1 SGHRS, CDR2 YFSETQ. This CDR3 spans 15 amino acids. CDR3 loop: CASSLASGPTYEQYF. The CDR3 DNA follows: TGCGCCAGCAGCTTGGCTAGCGGGCCTACCTACGAGCAGTACTTC.

This clone has just one count. The chain joins TRBV11-2 to TRBJ1-1, with D tentatively TRBD1 (6 bases). CDR1 is SGHAT and CDR2 is FQNNGV in the germline V gene. The length of the CDR3 is 15 residues. V was pared by 5 bases and J by 1 base, with 14 bases between. The CDR3 region is CASSPRTGSNTEAFF. The CDR3 coding sequence is TGTGCCAGCAGCCCACGAACAGGGTCGAACACTGAAGCTTTCTTT. The entire variable domain, with the rest obtained from reference TRBV11-2 and TRBJ1-1, is as follows: EAGVAQSPRYKIIEKRQSVAFWCNPISGHATLYWYQQILGQGPKLLIQFQNNGVVDDSQLPKDRFSAERLKGVDSTLKIQPAKLEDSAVYLCASSPRTGSNTEAFFGQGTRLTVV.